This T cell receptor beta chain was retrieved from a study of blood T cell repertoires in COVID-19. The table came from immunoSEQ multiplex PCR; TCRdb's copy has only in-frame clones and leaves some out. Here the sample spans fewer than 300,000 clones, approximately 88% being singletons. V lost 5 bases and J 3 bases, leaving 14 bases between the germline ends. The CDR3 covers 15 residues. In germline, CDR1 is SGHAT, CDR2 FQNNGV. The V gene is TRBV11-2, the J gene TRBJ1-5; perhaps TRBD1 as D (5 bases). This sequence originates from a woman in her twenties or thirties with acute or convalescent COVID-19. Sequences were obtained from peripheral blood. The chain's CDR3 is CASSHSGGNNQPQHF. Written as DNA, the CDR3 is TGTGCCAGCAGCCACTCCGGGGGAAACAATCAGCCCCAGCATTTT.